A selection of T cell receptor beta chains follows, all from one sample in a study of radiotherapy plus CTLA-4 blockade in lung cancer. Sequencing used immunoSEQ multiplex PCR; TCRdb keeps in-frame clones, though not all of them. The profile covers 75,000 to 95,000 clones, with 60% to 80% appearing a single time and about 14% taken by the ten largest. Sequences were derived from peripheral blood, sampled from a patient treated with radiotherapy plus ipilimumab. Every receptor here comes from a human donor with non-small cell lung cancer that progressed on radiotherapy plus ipilimumab. CDR3s include the opening cysteine and the closing phenylalanine or tryptophan. The D gene is left open where the match is weak. Clone size is not always given. Where it is, it says once, few, many or a class for expanded clones.

TRBJ1-1 | NA | NA | TRBV29-1 | CSVESNTEAFF | TGCAGCGTTGAATCGAACACTGAAGCTTTCTTT
TRBJ2-2 | NA | NA | TRBV7-3 | CASSSNAAGAGRTGELFF | TGTGCCAGCAGCTCCAACGCGGCGGGGGCAGGGCGGACCGGGGAGCTGTTTTTT
TRBJ2-2 | few | NA | TRBV5-6 | CASSYGTGELFF | TGTGCCAGCAGCTACGGCACCGGGGAGCTGTTTTTT
TRBJ2-2 | NA | TRBD2 | TRBV2 | CASSLTSGSTGELFF | TGTGCCAGCAGTCTGACTAGCGGGAGCACCGGGGAGCTGTTTTTT
TRBJ2-5 | few | TRBD1 | TRBV7-8 | CASSHGQGVSLQETQYF | TGTGCCAGCAGCCATGGACAGGGGGTGTCCCTCCAAGAGACCCAGTACTTC
TRBJ2-2 | NA | TRBD1 | TRBV2 | CASIWDRRYLNTGELFF | TGTGCCAGCATATGGGACAGACGGTACCTTAACACCGGGGAGCTGTTTTTT
TRBJ2-1 | NA | TRBD1 | TRBV15 | CATSRDVGGRAYNEQFF | TGTGCCACCAGCAGAGATGTAGGGGGCAGGGCTTACAATGAGCAGTTCTTC
TRBJ1-5 | NA | NA | TRBV6-1 | CASSEPRGSNQPQHF | TGTGCCAGCAGTGAGCCCAGGGGAAGCAATCAGCCCCAGCATTTT
TRBJ2-7 | NA | TRBD1 | TRBV15 | CATSRVGGHRGSSYEQYF | TGTGCCACCAGCAGAGTTGGGGGCCACAGGGGATCCTCCTACGAGCAGTACTTC
TRBJ1-3 | NA | NA | TRBV4-2 | CASSQLTGAMPSSGNTIYF | TGTGCCAGCAGCCAACTGACAGGTGCAATGCCGAGCTCTGGAAACACCATATATTTT
TRBJ1-6 | NA | NA | TRBV7-2 | CASSLAAGSPLHF | TGTGCCAGCAGCTTAGCTGCGGGTTCACCCCTCCACTTT
TRBJ2-1 | few | TRBD1 | TRBV19 | CASSIRDSSYNEQFF | TGTGCCAGTAGTATTCGGGACAGTTCCTACAATGAGCAGTTCTTC
TRBJ2-5 | NA | TRBD2 | TRBV9 | CASSVGVAGGQETQYF | TGTGCCAGCAGCGTAGGGGTAGCGGGAGGGCAAGAGACCCAGTACTTC